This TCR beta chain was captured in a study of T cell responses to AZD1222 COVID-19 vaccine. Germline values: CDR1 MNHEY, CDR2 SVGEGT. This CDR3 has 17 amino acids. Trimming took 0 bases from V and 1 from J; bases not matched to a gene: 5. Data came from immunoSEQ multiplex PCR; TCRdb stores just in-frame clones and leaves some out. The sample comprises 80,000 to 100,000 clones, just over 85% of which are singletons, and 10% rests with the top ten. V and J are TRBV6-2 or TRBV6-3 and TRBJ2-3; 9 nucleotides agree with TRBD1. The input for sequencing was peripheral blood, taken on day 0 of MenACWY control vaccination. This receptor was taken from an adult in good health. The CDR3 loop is CASSYSGTGLGTDTQYF. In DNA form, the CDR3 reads TGTGCCAGCAGTTACTCCGGGACAGGGTTAGGCACAGATACGCAGTATTTT.